Sequencing of this T cell receptor (beta chain) was carried out in a study of cytomegalovirus exposure and HLA in healthy donors. Study as a whole: The study placed approximately 80% of its approximately 400 genotyped donors in the Caucasian-associated ancestry cluster. Overall study results and limits: For most TCR sequences rarity was the rule, although some public TCRs occurred in many donors.

PCR was performed using 60 Vbeta and 13 Jbeta primers. Study processing details: As a later analysis found, there were 60 million to 90 million unique TCR beta chains, of which 8.5 million to 13 million were shared. Measured with immunoSEQ multiplex PCR; TCRdb has only the in-frame clones, and not every one. V, J and clone size derive from that table, while D and trimming were established from the DNA sequence. The table records 150,000 to 170,000 clones, roughly 80% of them present only once. About this clone: Its antigen is still unknown.

CDR1 is LNHDA, CDR2 SQIVND, per germline (reference sequence). The ends were cut back, 0 bases at V and 0 bases at J, with 9 bases in the middle. This CDR3 comprises 15 residues. The sequenced material came from PBMCs. This clonotype originated in a man aged 18 to 30 in good health and CMV-seronegative. The V gene is TRBV19, the J gene TRBJ2-7; the D gene is possibly TRBD2 (5 bases). CDR3 sequence reads: CASSIDAGFSYEQYF. CDR3 DNA sequence: TGTGCCAGTAGTATAGATGCGGGCTTCTCCTACGAGCAGTACTTC. The full variable domain, in which reference TRBV19 and TRBJ2-7 provide the parts outside the CDR3, is DGGITQSPKYLFRKEGQNVTLSCEQNLNHDAMYWYRQDPGQGLRLIYYSQIVNDFQKGDIAEGYSVSREKKESFPLTVTSAQKNPTAFYLCASSIDAGFSYEQYFGPGTRLTVT.